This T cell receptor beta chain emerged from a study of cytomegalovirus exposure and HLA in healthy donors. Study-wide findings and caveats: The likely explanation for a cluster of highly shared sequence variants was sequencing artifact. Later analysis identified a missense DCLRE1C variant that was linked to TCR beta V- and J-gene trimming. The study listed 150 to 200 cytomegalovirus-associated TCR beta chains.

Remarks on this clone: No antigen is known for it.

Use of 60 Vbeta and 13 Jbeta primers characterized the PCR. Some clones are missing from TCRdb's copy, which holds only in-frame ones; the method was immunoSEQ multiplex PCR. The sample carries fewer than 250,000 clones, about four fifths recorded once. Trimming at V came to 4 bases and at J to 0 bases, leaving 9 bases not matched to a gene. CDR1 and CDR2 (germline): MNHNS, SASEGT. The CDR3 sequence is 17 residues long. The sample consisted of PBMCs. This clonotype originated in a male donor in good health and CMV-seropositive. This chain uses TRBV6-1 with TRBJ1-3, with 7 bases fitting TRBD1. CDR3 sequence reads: CASSGDRAVSSGNTIYF. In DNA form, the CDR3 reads TGTGCCAGCAGTGGAGACAGGGCCGTCAGCTCTGGAAACACCATATATTTT.